Below are 14 T cell receptor beta chains sequenced from a single sample in a study of blood T cell repertoires in COVID-19 (dated by TCRdb to between 2020 and 2021). Library prep was done by the immunoSEQ multiplex PCR assay. TCRdb took this table from immuneACCESS and kept in-frame rearrangements with V and J called. Such tables lack part of the clones; where checked against another copy, unresolved V genes explain under half of the gap, and the rest is unexplained. Recorded for this sample are 430,000 or so clones; more than 70% of them occurred a single time. The ten largest clones capture about 1.5% of the sample. Sequencing was carried out using PBMCs or T cells enriched from blood (not recorded which). The receptors stem from a woman between 18 and 29 years old who had been exposed to COVID-19.

The gene calls are TRBV11-2 and TRBJ1-2; D not certain. The CDR3 consists of 13 residues. Germline values: CDR1 SGHAT, CDR2 FQNNGV. The V and J ends lost 1 base and 3 bases respectively, with 6 bases between them. The CDR3 coding sequence is TGTGCCAGCAGCTTAGTTTCCTACTATGGCTACACCTTC. Protein product: CASSLVSYYGYTF. The complete variable domain, with remaining parts taken from reference TRBV11-2 and TRBJ1-2, reads EAGVAQSPRYKIIEKRQSVAFWCNPISGHATLYWYQQILGQGPKLLIQFQNNGVVDDSQLPKDRFSAERLKGVDSTLKIQPAKLEDSAVYLCASSLVSYYGYTFGSGTRLTVV.

The chain is built from TRBV7-9 and TRBJ1-1; 8 bases agree with TRBD1. The J segment lost 8 bases and the V segment lost 3 bases, leaving 11 bases of the junction unmatched. The germline gives CDR1 SEHNR, CDR2 FQNEAQ (reference sequence). The length of the CDR3 is 15 residues. CDR3 DNA sequence: TGTGCCAGCAGCTTCGTCCCGGACAGGGCACCCGAAGCTTTCTTT. The encoded protein is CASSFVPDRAPEAFF.

This clone was seen a single time. V gene TRBV12-3 or TRBV12-4 combines with J gene TRBJ1-1, with D perhaps TRBD1 (5 bases). This CDR3 is built from 12 residues. V dropped 6 bases and J dropped 4 bases, with 9 bases sitting between them. The chain's CDR3 is CASRVGLTEAFF. The DNA of the CDR3 is TGTGCCAGCAGGGTGGGACTCACTGAAGCTTTCTTT.

The chain joins TRBV4-3 to TRBJ1-4; no clear D. Germline CDR1 is LGHNA and CDR2 is YSLEER. The V and J ends lost 4 bases and 0 bases respectively, with 18 bases between them. The CDR3 has 18 residues. The CDR3 coding sequence is TGCGCCAGCAGCCTCTTAGGCAGACACCTAACAACTAATGAAAAACTGTTTTTT. As protein: CASSLLGRHLTTNEKLFF.

The J gene is TRBJ2-1, the V gene TRBV27, with 10 bases aligning to TRBD2. V trimming: 4 bases; J trimming: 7 bases; junction bases outside the gene matches: 13. CDR1 and CDR2 from the germline V gene are MNHEY and SMNVEV (reference sequence). The CDR3 spans 17 residues. The CDR3 region has the DNA TGTGCCAGCAGTTGGGCAGGGGGCCGGGGACTAGCGAATGAGCAGTTCTTC. Translating it yields CASSWAGGRGLANEQFF.

The V and J genes are TRBV7-2 and TRBJ2-3; D gene ambiguous. Trimming pared 5 bases from V and 0 bases from J, leaving 3 bases between. Per germline, CDR1 SGHTA and CDR2 FQGNSA. The CDR3 runs 12 residues. CDR3 sequence: CASSTSTDTQYF. CDR3 DNA sequence: TGTGCCAGCAGCACTAGCACAGATACGCAGTATTTT.

V is TRBV10-1 and J is TRBJ2-3; D may be TRBD2 (5 bases). V was shortened by 8 bases and J by 2 bases, with 11 bases between the two germline ends. The CDR3 extends over 13 amino acids. Germline CDR1 and CDR2: WNHNN and SYGVQD (reference sequence). CDR3 in amino acids: CASRSGYTDTQYF. In DNA, the CDR3 is TGCGCCAGCCGGAGCGGCTACACAGATACGCAGTATTTT.

The V call is TRBV7-8, the J call TRBJ2-2, with 7 bases lining up with TRBD1. CDR1 and CDR2 (germline): SGHVS, FQNEAQ. The CDR3 is 14 residues long. Germline trimming cut 10 bases from V and 4 bases from J; bases unmatched to any gene: 9. The DNA of the CDR3 is TGTGCCACCAAGGAATCAGGGGGCACCGGGGAGCTGTTTTTT. Protein: CATKESGGTGELFF.

This chain joins TRBV6-5 and TRBJ2-6; the match to TRBD1 covers 7 bases. This CDR3 is 16 amino acids long. The V and J ends lost 2 bases and 3 bases, in that order; junction bases with no gene match: 4. Germline CDR1 and CDR2: MNHEY and SVGAGI. The CDR3 reads CASSYRGGDGANVLTF. CDR3 nucleotide sequence: TGTGCCAGCAGTTACCGAGGGGGCGATGGGGCCAACGTCCTGACTTTC.

With regard to this clone: This specimen includes other DNA sequences encoding the same CDR3. This chain connects TRBV19 to TRBJ2-7, with 12 bases identical to TRBD1. With V trimmed by 8 bases and J by 3 bases, 2 bases remained unmatched. CDR3 length: 13 amino acids. Germline CDR1 reads LNHDA; CDR2 reads SQIVND (reference sequence). In DNA, the CDR3 is TGTGCCAGTGGGACAGGGGGCAGCTACGAGCAGTACTTC. Translating gives CASGTGGSYEQYF.

This clone was seen only once. This chain joins TRBV5-1 and TRBJ1-3; 7 bases line up with TRBD1. The V and J ends lost 0 bases and 4 bases, in that order; junction bases with no gene match: 4. This CDR3 is built from 15 residues. Germline-derived CDR1 and CDR2 are SGHRS and YFSETQ. The CDR3 is CASSLAGGSGNTIYF. The CDR3, as DNA: TGCGCCAGCAGCTTGGCAGGGGGGTCCGGAAACACCATATATTTT.

The gene calls are TRBV10-2 and TRBJ1-1; a possible D gene is TRBD1 (5 bases). The CDR3 is 14 residues long. Trimming left V 3 bases short and J 6 bases short, with 14 bases between. Germline assignment: CDR1 WSHSY and CDR2 SAAADI. CDR3: CASSESGWEPEAFF. CDR3 DNA sequence: TGCGCCAGCAGTGAATCAGGGTGGGAACCTGAAGCTTTCTTT.

This sequence joins TRBV29-1 and TRBJ2-4; D possibly corresponds to TRBD1 (5 bases). The germline V gene has CDR1 SQVTM and CDR2 ANQGSEA. CDR3 length: 13 amino acids. Deletions cut 3 bases from V and 6 bases from J, with 12 bases between. The CDR3 spells CSVEAARANIQYF. CDR3 DNA: TGCAGCGTTGAGGCTGCCAGGGCAAACATTCAGTACTTC.

V is TRBV11-2 and J is TRBJ2-7; D is perhaps TRBD2 (5 bases). Looked up from germline, CDR1 is SGHAT and CDR2 is FQNNGV. The CDR3 loop spans 14 amino acids. V was clipped by 1 base and J by 1 base, with 8 bases between them. As DNA, the CDR3 is TGTGCCAGCAGCTTAGGGCCGGGGTCCTACGAGCAGTACTTC. This translates into CASSLGPGSYEQYF.